This T cell receptor beta chain was retrieved from a study of cytomegalovirus exposure and HLA in healthy donors. Turning to the study itself: Roughly 86 million unique TCRs from HLA-typed donors made up an early data release.

V lost 4 bases to trimming and J lost 7 bases, with 14 bases between them. This CDR3 is built from 13 residues. Germline V gene lookup returns CDR1 SQVTM and CDR2 ANQGSEA. In its sample, this clone was seen a few times. PCR employed 60 Vbeta and 13 Jbeta primers. The data were produced by immunoSEQ multiplex PCR, yet TCRdb's version contains in-frame clones alone and is incomplete. The sample lists roughly 100,000 clones; approximately 64% were seen once. The TCR sequence derives from a man in his 60s in good health and CMV-seronegative. The sequenced sample consisted of PBMCs. The chain joins TRBV29-1 to TRBJ2-1; maybe TRBD1 (5 bases). DNA of the CDR3: TGCAGCGTTGGAAGGGGTGTGTCGAATGAGCAGTTCTTC. It is translated as CSVGRGVSNEQFF.